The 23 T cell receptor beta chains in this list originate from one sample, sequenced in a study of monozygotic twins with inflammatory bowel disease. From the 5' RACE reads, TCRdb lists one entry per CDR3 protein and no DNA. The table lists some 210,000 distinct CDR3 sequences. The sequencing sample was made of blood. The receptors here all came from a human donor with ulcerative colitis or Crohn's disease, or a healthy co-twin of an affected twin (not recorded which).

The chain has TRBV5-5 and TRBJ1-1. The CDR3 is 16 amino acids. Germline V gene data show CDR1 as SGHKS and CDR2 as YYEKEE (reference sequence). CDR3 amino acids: CASSLAVTDMNTEAFF.

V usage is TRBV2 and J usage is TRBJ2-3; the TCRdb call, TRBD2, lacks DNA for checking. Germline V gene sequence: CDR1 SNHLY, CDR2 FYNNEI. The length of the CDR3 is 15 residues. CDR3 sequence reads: CASSEMRGGFDTQYF. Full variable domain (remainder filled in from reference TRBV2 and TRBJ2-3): EPEVTQTPSHQVTQMGQEVILRCVPISNHLYFYWYRQILGQKVEFLVSFYNNEISEKSEIFDDQFSVERPDGSNFTLKIRSTKLEDSAMYFCASSEMRGGFDTQYFGPGTRLTVL.

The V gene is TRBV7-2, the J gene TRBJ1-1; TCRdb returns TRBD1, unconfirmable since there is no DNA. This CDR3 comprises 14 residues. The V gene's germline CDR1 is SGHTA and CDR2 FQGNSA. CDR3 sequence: CASSFRTGPPEAFF. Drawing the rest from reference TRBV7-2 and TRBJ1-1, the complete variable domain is GAGVSQSPSNKVTEKGKDVELRCDPISGHTALYWYRQSLGQGLEFLIYFQGNSAPDKSGLPSDRFSAERTGGSVSTLTIQRTQQEDSAVYLCASSFRTGPPEAFFGQGTRLTVV.

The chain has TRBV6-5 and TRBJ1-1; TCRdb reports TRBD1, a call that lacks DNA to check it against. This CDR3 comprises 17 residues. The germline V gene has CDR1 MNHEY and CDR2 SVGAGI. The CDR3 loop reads CASSSHGTGVKNTEAFF.

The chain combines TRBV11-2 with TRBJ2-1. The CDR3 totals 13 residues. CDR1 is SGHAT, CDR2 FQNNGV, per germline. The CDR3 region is CASSLSLRNEQFF.

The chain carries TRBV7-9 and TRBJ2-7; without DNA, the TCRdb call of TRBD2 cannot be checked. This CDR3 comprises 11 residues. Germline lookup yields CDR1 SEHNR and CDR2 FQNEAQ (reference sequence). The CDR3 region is CASSLGGDLYF.

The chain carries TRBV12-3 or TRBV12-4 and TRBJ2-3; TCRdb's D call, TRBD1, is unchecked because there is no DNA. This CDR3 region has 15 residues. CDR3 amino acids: CASALGTGGTDTQYF.

The CDR3: CASSYRGTEAFF. J is TRBJ1-1 and V is TRBV7-2; the TCRdb call, TRBD1, lacks DNA for checking. The germline gives CDR1 SGHTA, CDR2 FQGNSA. The length of the CDR3 is 12 residues.

CDR3 sequence: CASSHTGGRTEAFF. V is TRBV7-6 and J is TRBJ1-1; TCRdb's assignment of TRBD1 cannot be checked, as there is no DNA. The CDR3 runs to 14 residues. CDR1 is SGHVS, CDR2 FNYEAQ, per germline.

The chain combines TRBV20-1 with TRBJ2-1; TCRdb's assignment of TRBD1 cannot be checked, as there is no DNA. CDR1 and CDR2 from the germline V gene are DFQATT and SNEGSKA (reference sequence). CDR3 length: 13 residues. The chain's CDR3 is CSARATGRDEQFF.

The CDR3 spells CASSDRDARLNTEAFF. The chain carries TRBV6-1 and TRBJ1-1; TCRdb indicates TRBD1, and absent DNA this call remains unverified. The CDR3 has 16 residues. CDR1 and CDR2 from the germline V gene are MNHNS and SASEGT.

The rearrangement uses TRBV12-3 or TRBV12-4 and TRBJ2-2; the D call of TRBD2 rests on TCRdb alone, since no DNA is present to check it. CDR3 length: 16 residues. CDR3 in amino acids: CASSLSSGGLTGELFF.

The chain's CDR3 is CASRPGQGDVYEQYF. The V and J genes are TRBV5-1 and TRBJ2-7; with no DNA, the TCRdb D assignment of TRBD1 cannot be verified. CDR3 length equals 15 residues. Germline assignment: CDR1 SGHRS and CDR2 YFSETQ. The complete variable domain, with remaining parts taken from reference TRBV5-1 and TRBJ2-7, reads KAGVTQTPRYLIKTRGQQVTLSCSPISGHRSVSWYQQTPGQGLQFLFEYFSETQRNKGNFPGRFSGRQFSNSRSEMNVSTLELGDSALYLCASRPGQGDVYEQYFGPGTRLTVT.

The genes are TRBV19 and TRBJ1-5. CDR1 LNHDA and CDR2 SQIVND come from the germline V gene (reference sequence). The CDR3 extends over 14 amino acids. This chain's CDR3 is CASKTEYSNQPQHF. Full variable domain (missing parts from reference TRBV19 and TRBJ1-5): DGGITQSPKYLFRKEGQNVTLSCEQNLNHDAMYWYRQDPGQGLRLIYYSQIVNDFQKGDIAEGYSVSREKKESFPLTVTSAQKNPTAFYLCASKTEYSNQPQHFGDGTRLSIL.

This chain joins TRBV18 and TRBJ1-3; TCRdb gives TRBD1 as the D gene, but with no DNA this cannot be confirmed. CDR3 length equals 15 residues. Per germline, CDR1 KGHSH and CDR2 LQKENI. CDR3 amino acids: CASSPRTTSGNTIYF.

The CDR3 protein is CASSLGYGQGMEAFF. The chain uses TRBV5-1 and TRBJ1-1; TCRdb reports TRBD1, a call that lacks DNA to check it against. Germline CDR1 and CDR2: SGHRS and YFSETQ. The CDR3 runs 15 residues.

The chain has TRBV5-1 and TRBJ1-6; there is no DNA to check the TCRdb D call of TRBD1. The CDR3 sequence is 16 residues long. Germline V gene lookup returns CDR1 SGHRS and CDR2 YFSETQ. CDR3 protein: CASSVAGGRDNSPLHF.

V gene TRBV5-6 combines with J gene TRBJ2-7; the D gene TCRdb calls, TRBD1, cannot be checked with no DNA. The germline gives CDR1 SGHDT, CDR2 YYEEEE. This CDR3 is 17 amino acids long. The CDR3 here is CASRSEVFRGTSYEQYF.

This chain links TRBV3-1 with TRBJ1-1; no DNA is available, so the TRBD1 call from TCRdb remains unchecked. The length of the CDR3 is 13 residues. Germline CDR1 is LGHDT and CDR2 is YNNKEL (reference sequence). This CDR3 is CASSQDMGRERTF.

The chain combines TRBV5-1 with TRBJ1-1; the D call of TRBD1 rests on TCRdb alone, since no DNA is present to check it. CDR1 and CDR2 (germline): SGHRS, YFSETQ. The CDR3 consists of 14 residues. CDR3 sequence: CASSNRGGNTEAFF.

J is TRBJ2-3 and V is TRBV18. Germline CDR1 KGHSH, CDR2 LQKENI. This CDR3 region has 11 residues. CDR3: CASSPLDTQYF.

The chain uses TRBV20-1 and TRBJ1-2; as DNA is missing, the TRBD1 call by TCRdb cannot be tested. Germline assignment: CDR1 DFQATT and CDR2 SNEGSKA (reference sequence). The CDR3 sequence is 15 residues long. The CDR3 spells CSAPDLGTDNYGYTF.

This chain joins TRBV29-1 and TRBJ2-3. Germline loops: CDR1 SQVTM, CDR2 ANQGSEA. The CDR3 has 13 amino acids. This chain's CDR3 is CSVVWSKADTQYF.